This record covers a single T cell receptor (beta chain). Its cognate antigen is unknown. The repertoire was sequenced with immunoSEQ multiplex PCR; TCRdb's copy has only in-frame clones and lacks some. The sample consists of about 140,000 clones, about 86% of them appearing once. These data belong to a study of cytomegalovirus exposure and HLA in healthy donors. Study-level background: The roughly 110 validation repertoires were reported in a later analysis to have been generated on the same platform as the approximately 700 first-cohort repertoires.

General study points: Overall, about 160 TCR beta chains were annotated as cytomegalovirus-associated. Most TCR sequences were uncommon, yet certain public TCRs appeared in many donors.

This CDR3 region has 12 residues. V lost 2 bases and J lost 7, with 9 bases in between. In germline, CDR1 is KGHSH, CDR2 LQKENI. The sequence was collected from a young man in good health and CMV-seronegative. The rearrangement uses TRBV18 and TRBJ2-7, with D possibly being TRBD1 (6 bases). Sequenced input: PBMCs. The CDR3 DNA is TGTGCCAGCTCACCAGGGGGCTGGGAGCAGTACTTC. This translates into CASSPGGWEQYF.